This T cell receptor (beta chain) was sequenced during a study of molecular identifiers for immune sequencing clone quantification. Study results and caveats: Jurkat TCR RNA from one cell was spiked into about a million naive cells, and it was reportedly detectable there. Clones above 20 RNA copies contained over 97% of effector molecules but under 1% of naive ones.

The bulk TCR libraries were made with methods described before and with listed TCR primers. MiXCR was run by TCRdb on the PCR reads, yielding one entry per CDR3 protein. The sample comprises about 100,000 distinct CDR3 sequences, under 25% of which are singletons, and roughly 1% rests with the top ten. Many counts were recorded for this clonotype. Its cognate antigen is unknown. V was pared by 1 base and J by 3 bases, with 5 bases of the junction left unmatched. Per the germline V gene, CDR1 is SGHTA and CDR2 is FQGNSA. CDR3 size: 16 residues. The sorting of naive CD8 T cells used the CD8+CD4-CCR7+CD45RA+ phenotype.

What was sequenced was naive CD8+ T cells from blood, with Jurkat cell RNA spiked in. Indicated subset: FACS-sorted CD8+CD4-CCR7+CD45RA+ naive T cells. The sequence derives from a human donor in good health. Some libraries in this study had Jurkat cell RNA spiked in. V usage is TRBV7-2 and J usage is TRBJ2-2; 7 bases match TRBD1. The CDR3 loop is CASSLVFQGDTGELFF. Written as DNA, the CDR3 is TGTGCCAGCAGCTTAGTTTTCCAGGGGGACACCGGGGAGCTGTTTTTT.